This T cell receptor beta chain comes out of a study of T-cell reconstitution after alpha-beta-depleted transplantation in children. V lost 6 bases and J 3 bases, leaving 17 bases between the germline ends. The germline CDR1 and CDR2 sequences are MDHEN and SYDVKM. There are 16 residues in the CDR3. Construction of the TCRbeta library involved unique molecular identifiers. Each CDR3 protein gets one entry after TCRdb re-called the PCR reads with MiXCR. The sample lists some 200,000 distinct CDR3 sequences, 8.4% occurring once. Regarding the study as a whole: Alpha-beta T cells about two months after transplant reportedly derived from several hundred expanded graft clones. Recipient T cells and thymic progenitors that survived were the source of the high TCRbeta diversity seen at day 60 in some patients. At the one-year point after transplant, T-cell counts and TCRbeta diversity were found to come mostly from T cells that had been newly produced.

This clonotype showed up just a few times. What it binds is not known. This specimen consisted of PBMCs, mostly from graft donor cells, obtained 360 days after TCRalphabeta/CD19-depleted stem cell transplant. The clonotype was recovered from a male patient aged 2 to 10 who had a stem cell transplant for acute myeloid leukemia, so the T cells may come from the graft donor. The genes are TRBV28 and TRBJ1-4; D not resolved. CDR3 region: CASSPEAPTPNEKLFF. Written as DNA, the CDR3 is TGTGCCAGCAGCCCCGAGGCCCCGACTCCTAATGAAAAACTGTTTTTT.